This TCR beta chain was recovered during a study of blood T cell repertoires in COVID-19. Germline lookup yields CDR1 SGHNT and CDR2 YYREEE (reference sequence). Trimming took 3 bases from V and 6 from J, leaving 7 bases between them. This CDR3 region has 12 residues. Clones were sequenced by immunoSEQ multiplex PCR, and TCRdb holds only the in-frame ones, with some missing. The table lists around 160,000 clones, about four fifths of them singletons. This chain connects TRBV5-4 to TRBJ1-5; D remains unclear. The sample comprised peripheral blood. The receptor comes from a human donor with acute or convalescent COVID-19. The donor label of this sample is uncertain. The CDR3 here is CASSSTGQPQHF. Here the CDR3 DNA reads TGTGCCAGCAGCTCTACTGGTCAGCCCCAGCATTTT. Based on the CDR3 plus reference TRBV5-4 and TRBJ1-5, the full variable domain is ETGVTQSPTHLIKTRGQQVTLRCSSQSGHNTVSWYQQALGQGPQFIFQYYREEENGRGNFPPRFSGLQFPNYSSELNVNALELDDSALYLCASSSTGQPQHFGDGTRLSIL.